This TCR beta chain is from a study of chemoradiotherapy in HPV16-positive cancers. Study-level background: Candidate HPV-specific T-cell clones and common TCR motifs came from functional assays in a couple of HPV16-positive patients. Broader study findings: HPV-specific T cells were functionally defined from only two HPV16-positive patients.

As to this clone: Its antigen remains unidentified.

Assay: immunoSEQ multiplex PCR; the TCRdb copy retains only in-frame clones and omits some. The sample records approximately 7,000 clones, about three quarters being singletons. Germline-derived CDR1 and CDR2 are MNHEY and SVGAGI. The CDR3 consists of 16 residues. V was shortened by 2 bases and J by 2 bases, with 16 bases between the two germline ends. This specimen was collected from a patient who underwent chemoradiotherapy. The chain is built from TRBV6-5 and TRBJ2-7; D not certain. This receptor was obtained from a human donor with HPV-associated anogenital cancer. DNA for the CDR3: TGTGCCAGCAGTTACCTCGGCCAGCAGAGTCCCTACGAGCAGTACTTC. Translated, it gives CASSYLGQQSPYEQYF.